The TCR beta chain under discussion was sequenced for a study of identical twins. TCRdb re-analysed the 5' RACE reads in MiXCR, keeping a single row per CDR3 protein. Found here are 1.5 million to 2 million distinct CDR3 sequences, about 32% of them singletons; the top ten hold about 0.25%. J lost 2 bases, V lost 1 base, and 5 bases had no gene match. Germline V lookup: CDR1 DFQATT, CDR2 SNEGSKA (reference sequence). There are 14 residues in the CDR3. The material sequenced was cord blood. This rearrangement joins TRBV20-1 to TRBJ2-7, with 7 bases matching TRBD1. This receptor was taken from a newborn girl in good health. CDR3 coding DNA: TGCAGTGCTAGAGGTGGGACAGAAGCCTACGAGCAGTACTTC. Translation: CSARGGTEAYEQYF.